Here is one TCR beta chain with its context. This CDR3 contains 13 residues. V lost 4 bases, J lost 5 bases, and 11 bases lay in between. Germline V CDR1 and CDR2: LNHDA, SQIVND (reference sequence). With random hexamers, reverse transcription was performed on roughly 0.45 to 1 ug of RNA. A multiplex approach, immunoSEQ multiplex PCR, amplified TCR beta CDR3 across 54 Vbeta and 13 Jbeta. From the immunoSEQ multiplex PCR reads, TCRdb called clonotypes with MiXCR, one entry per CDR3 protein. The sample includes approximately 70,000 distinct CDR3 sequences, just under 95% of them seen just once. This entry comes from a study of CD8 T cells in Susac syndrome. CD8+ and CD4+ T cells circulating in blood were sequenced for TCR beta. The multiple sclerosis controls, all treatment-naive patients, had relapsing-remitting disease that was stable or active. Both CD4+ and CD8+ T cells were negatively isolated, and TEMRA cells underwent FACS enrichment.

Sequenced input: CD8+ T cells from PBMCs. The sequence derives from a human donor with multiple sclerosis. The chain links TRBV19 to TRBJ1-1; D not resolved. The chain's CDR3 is CASSTSMGTEAFF. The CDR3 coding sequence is TGTGCCAGTAGTACTTCTATGGGAACTGAAGCTTTCTTT.